The following is a T cell receptor beta chain sequence with its context. What this receptor recognizes is not known. Here the CDR3 omits its conserved ending phenylalanine or tryptophan, so a read error is the likely source. This specimen comes from a study of T cell repertoires in cytomegalovirus infection (dated by TCRdb to about 2019). As for the study more broadly: The peptide stimulations were aimed at well-studied HLA-B-restricted epitopes as well as recently identified HLA-C-restricted CMV epitopes, whose presentation resists viral immunomodulation. Donor HLA type was relevant to the analysis, as public TCR beta signatures indicated carriage of CMV infection together with the matching HLA type. Study-wide findings and limitations: The ex vivo response was dominated by HLA-C-restricted CMV-specific TCR beta clonotypes, which also provided the single most frequent clonotype in two of eight donors. Carriers of CMV infection plus the relevant HLA type were discriminated by the cumulative frequency of public TCR beta family members in the study cohort and in an independent 352-donor cohort.

The sample's treatment or condition, from its label and the paper: in vitro stimulation with specific CMV peptide epitopes to enrich CMV-specific T cells. Looking up the germline V gene (reference sequence) yields CDR1 DFQATT and CDR2 SNEGSKA. Deletion took 2 bases off V and 2 bases off J, with a span of 22 bases between the germline ends. The CDR3 is 18 amino acids in total, end residues counted. The retained sequence is limited to the CDR3, 54 bases, with the frame set at the first base. Reads for this sample came from an Illumina HiSeq 1500. TCRdb itself trimmed the public reads at Q25 with fastp, ran MiXCR and retained productive beta chains. Each record represents a unique CDR3 protein, reported with the most common genes and DNA among its rows. Across this sample there are fewer than 1,000,000 distinct CDR3 sequences, with 31% seen only once. Clones ranked in the top ten supply over 11% of the sample.

The receptor's source is a human donor in good health (CMV status not recorded). Some clones in this sample may be carry-over from other donors' samples. The sequence links TRBV20-1 to TRBJ2-1; the D gene is perhaps TRBD1, from 5 matching bases. Sequenced here: cultured CD8+ T cells from PBMCs, sampled from culture after CMV antigen stimulation. The sequenced DNA is TGCAGTGCTAGATTAAGATTCGACAGTGCCCTCCCCTACAATGAGCAGTTCATC. It encodes CSARLRFDSALPYNEQFI.